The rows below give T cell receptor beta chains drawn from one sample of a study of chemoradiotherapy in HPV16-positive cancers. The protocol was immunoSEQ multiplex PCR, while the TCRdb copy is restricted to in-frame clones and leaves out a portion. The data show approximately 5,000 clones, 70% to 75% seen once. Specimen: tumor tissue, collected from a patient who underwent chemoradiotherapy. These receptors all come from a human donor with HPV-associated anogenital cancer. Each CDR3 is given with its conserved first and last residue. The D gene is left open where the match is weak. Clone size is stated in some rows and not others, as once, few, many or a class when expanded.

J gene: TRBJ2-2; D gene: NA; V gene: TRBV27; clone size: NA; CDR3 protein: CASAGPRGTGELFF; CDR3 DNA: TGTGCCAGCGCGGGACCCCGAGGGACCGGGGAGCTGTTTTTT
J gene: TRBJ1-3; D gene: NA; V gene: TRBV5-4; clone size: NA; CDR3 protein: CASSSGTQGNTIYF; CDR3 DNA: TGTGCCAGCAGCAGTGGGACACAAGGAAACACCATATATTTT
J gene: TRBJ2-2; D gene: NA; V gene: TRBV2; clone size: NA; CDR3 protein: CASSRGQNTGELFF; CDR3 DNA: TGTGCCAGCTCCCGCGGCCAAAACACCGGGGAGCTGTTTTTT
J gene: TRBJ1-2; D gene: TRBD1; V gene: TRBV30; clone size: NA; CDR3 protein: CAFRAGTVSLGYTF; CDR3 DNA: TGTGCCTTCAGAGCCGGGACAGTTTCTTTGGGCTACACCTTC
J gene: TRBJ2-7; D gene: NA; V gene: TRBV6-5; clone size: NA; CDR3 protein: CASWDGSYEQYF; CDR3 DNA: TGTGCCAGCTGGGACGGATCCTACGAGCAGTACTTC
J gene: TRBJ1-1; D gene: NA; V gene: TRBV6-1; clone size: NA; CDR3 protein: CASSENDRTAFF; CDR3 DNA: TGTGCCAGCAGTGAAAACGACAGAACGGCTTTCTTT
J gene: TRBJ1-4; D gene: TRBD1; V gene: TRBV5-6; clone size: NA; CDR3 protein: CASSRSITGGNEKLFF; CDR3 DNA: TGTGCCAGCAGCCGTTCGATAACAGGGGGGAATGAAAAACTGTTTTTT
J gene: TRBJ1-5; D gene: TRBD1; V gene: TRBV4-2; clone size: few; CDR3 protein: CASSHSDRGDNQPQHF; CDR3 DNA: TGTGCCAGCAGCCATTCGGACAGGGGAGACAATCAGCCCCAGCATTTT
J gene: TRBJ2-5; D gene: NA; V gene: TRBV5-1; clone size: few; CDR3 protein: CASSLGLEETQYF; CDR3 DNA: TGCGCCAGCAGCTTGGGACTAGAGGAGACCCAGTACTTC
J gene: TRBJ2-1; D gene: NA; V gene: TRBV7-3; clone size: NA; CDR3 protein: CASSLAAQGGNEQFF; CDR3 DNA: TGTGCCAGCAGCTTAGCCGCCCAGGGGGGGAATGAGCAGTTCTTC
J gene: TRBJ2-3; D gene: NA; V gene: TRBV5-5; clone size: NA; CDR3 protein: CASSLGGDTQYF; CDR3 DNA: TGTGCCAGCAGCTTGGGGGGCGATACGCAGTATTTT
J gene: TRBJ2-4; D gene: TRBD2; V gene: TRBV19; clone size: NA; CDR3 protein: CASSMEGVAGLAKNIQYF; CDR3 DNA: TGTGCCAGTAGTATGGAAGGGGTAGCGGGACTAGCCAAAAACATTCAGTACTTC
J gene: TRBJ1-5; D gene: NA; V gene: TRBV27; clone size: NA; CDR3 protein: CASSLRSDQPQHF; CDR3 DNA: TGTGCCAGCAGTTTACGGTCCGATCAGCCCCAGCATTTT
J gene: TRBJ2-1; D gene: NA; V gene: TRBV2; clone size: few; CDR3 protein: CASSVGGGEQFF; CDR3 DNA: TGTGCCAGCAGTGTGGGCGGAGGGGAGCAGTTCTTC
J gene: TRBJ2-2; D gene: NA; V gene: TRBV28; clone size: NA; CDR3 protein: CASSLVTGELFF; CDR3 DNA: TGTGCCAGCAGTTTGGTCACCGGGGAGCTGTTTTTT
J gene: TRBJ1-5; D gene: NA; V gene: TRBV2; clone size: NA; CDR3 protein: CASSALGGDQPQHF; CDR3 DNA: TGTGCCAGCAGCGCCCTGGGGGGGGATCAGCCCCAGCATTTT
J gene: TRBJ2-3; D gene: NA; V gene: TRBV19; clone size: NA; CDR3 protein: CASSSRSGDTQYF; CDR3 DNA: TGTGCCAGTAGTAGTCGGTCCGGAGATACGCAGTATTTT
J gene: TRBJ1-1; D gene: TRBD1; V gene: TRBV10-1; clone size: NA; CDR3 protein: CASSDSTGMNTEAFF; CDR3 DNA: TGCGCCAGCAGTGACTCGACAGGGATGAACACTGAAGCTTTCTTT
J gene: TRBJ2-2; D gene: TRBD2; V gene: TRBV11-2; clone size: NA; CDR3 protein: CASSLVLGTSGKTGELFF; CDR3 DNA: TGTGCCAGCAGCTTAGTACTCGGGACTAGCGGGAAGACCGGGGAGCTGTTTTTT
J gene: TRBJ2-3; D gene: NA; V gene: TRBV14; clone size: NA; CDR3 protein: CASSQWDTSTDTQYF; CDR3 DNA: TGTGCCAGCAGCCAATGGGACACGAGCACAGATACGCAGTATTTT
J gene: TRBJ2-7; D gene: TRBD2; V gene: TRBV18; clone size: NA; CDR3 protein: CASSPQGGAPEQYF; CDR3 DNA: TGTGCCAGCTCACCTCAGGGAGGGGCGCCTGAGCAGTACTTC
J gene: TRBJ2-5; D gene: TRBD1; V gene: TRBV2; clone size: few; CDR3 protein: CASSVMGQGQETQYF; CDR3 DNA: TGTGCCAGCAGTGTTATGGGACAGGGCCAAGAGACCCAGTACTTC
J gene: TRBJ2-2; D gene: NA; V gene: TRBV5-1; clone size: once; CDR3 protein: CASSLPTGSTGELFF; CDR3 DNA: TGCGCCAGCAGCTTGCCAACAGGGAGCACCGGGGAGCTGTTTTTT
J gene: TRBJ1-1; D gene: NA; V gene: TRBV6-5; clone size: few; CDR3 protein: CASSPGAEINTEAFF; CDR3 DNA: TGTGCCAGCAGCCCCGGGGCAGAGATCAACACTGAAGCTTTCTTT
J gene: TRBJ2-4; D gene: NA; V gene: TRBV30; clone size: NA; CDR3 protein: CAWSRGRAKNIQYF; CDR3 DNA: TGTGCCTGGAGTCGTGGGCGGGCCAAAAACATTCAGTACTTC
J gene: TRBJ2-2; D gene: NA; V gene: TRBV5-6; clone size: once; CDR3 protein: CASSFTTGELFF; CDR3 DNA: TGTGCCAGCAGCTTCACGACCGGGGAGCTGTTTTTT
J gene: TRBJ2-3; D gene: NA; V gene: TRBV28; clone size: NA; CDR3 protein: CASAYGVARASDTQYF; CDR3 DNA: TGTGCCAGTGCATACGGGGTAGCAAGAGCTTCAGATACGCAGTATTTT
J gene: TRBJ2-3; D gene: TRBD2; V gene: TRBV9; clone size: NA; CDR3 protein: CASSQGLAPSTDTQYF; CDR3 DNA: TGTGCCAGCAGCCAAGGACTAGCGCCGAGCACAGATACGCAGTATTTT
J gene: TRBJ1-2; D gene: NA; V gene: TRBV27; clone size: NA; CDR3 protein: CASSFSGDSLPYTF; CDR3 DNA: TGTGCCAGCAGTTTCAGTGGGGACTCGTTGCCCTACACCTTC
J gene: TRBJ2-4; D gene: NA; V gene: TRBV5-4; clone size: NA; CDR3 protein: CASSSRGLGAAKNIQYF; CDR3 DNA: TGTGCCAGCAGCTCGAGGGGGTTGGGGGCGGCCAAAAACATTCAGTACTTC
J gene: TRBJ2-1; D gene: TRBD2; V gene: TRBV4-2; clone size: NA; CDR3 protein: CASSERASGAYNEQFF; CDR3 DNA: TGTGCCAGCAGCGAACGGGCTAGCGGGGCCTACAATGAGCAGTTCTTC
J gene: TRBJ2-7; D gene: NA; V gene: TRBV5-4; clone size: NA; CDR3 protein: CASSLVWGTFYEQYF; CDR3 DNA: TGTGCCAGCAGCTTGGTTTGGGGGACTTTCTACGAGCAGTACTTC
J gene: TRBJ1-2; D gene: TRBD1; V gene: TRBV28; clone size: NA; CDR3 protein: CASSPRTGGIYGYTF; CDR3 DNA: TGTGCCAGCAGTCCCCGGACAGGGGGCATCTATGGCTACACCTTC
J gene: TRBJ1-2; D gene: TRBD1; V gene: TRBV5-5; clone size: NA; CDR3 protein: CASSLEPRTGGAGIGGYTF; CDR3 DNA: TGTGCCAGCAGCTTGGAGCCCCGGACAGGGGGCGCGGGGATTGGAGGCTACACCTTC
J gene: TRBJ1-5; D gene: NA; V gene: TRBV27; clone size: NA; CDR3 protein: CASSRVGSNQPQHF; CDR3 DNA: TGTGCCAGCAGCAGGGTGGGGAGCAATCAGCCCCAGCATTTT
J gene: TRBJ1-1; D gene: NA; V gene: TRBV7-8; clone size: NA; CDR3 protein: CASSLAPGRATEAFF; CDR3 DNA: TGTGCCAGCAGCTTAGCGCCAGGTCGCGCCACTGAAGCTTTCTTT
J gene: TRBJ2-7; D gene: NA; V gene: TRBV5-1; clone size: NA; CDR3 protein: CASSLERGSYEQYF; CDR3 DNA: TGCGCCAGCAGCTTGGAGAGGGGATCCTACGAGCAGTACTTC
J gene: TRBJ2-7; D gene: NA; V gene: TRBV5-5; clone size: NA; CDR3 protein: CASRLGTREQYF; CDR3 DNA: TGTGCCAGCAGACTCGGGACTCGCGAGCAGTACTTC
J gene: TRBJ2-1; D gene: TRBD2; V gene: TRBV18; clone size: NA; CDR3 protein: CASSYIAGVPYNEQFF; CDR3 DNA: TGTGCCAGCTCTTACATAGCGGGAGTGCCCTACAATGAGCAGTTCTTC
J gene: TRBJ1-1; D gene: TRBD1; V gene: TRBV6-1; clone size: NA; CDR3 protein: CASSEAGQLGTEAFF; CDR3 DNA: TGTGCCAGCAGTGAAGCGGGACAGCTGGGCACTGAAGCTTTCTTT
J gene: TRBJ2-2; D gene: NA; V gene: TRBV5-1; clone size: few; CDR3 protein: CASSLSGQTNTGELFF; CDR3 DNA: TGCGCCAGCAGCTTATCGGGACAAACCAACACCGGGGAGCTGTTTTTT
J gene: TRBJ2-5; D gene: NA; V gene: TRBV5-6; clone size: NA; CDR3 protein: CASSLAAGKKTQYF; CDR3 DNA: TGTGCCAGCAGCTTGGCCGCGGGGAAGAAGACCCAGTACTTC
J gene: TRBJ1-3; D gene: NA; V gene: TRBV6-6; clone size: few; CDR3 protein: CASTRGGTIYF; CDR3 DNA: TGTGCCAGCACTCGGGGGGGCACCATATATTTT
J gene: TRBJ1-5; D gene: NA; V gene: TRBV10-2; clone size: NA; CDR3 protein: CASSYGQGQPQHF; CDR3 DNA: TGCGCCAGCAGCTACGGGCAGGGCCAGCCCCAGCATTTT
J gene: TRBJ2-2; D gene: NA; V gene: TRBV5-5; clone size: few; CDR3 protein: CASSLEDTTGELFF; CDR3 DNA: TGTGCCAGCAGCTTGGAAGATACCACCGGGGAGCTGTTTTTT
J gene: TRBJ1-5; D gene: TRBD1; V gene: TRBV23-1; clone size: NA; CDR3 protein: CASSQFLRDRGNQPQHF; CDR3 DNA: TGCGCCAGCAGTCAATTCCTCCGGGACAGGGGGAATCAGCCCCAGCATTTT
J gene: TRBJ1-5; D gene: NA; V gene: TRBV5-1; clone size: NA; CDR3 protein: CASSLVGAGQPQHF; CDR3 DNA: TGCGCCAGCAGCTTGGTGGGGGCAGGTCAGCCCCAGCATTTT
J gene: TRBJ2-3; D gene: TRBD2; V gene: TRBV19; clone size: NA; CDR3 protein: CASSISHWLAGWSDTQYF; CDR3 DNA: TGTGCCAGTAGTATCTCCCACTGGCTAGCGGGATGGTCAGATACGCAGTATTTT
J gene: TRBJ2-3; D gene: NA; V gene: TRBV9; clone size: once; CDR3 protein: CASSVVPTSTDTQYF; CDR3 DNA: TGTGCCAGCAGCGTAGTTCCTACCTCCACAGATACGCAGTATTTT
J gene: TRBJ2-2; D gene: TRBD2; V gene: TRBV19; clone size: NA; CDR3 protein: CASSILELADTGELFF; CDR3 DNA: TGTGCCAGTAGTATCTTGGAGCTAGCGGACACCGGGGAGCTGTTTTTT
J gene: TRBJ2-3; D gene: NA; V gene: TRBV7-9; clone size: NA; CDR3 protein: CASSLGIRTDTQYF; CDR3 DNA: TGTGCCAGCAGCTTAGGGATACGCACAGATACGCAGTATTTT
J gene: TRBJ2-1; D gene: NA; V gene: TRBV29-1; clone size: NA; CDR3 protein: CSGEPVNYNEQFF; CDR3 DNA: TGCAGCGGCGAACCCGTCAACTACAATGAGCAGTTCTTC
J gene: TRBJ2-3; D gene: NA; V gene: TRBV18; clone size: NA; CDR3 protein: CASSPMGTDTQYF; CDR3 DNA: TGTGCCAGCTCACCCATGGGCACAGATACGCAGTATTTT
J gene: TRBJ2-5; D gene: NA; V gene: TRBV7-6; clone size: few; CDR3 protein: CASSLAGNQETQYF; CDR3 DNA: TGTGCCAGCAGCTTAGCGGGGAACCAAGAGACCCAGTACTTC
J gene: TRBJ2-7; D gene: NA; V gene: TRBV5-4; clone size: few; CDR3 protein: CASSHTVTDEQYF; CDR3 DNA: TGTGCCAGCAGCCACACAGTGACTGACGAGCAGTACTTC
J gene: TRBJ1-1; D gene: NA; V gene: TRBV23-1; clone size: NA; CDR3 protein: CASSLRRGGWAFF; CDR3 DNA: TGCGCCAGCAGTCTTCGCCGGGGTGGCTGGGCTTTCTTT
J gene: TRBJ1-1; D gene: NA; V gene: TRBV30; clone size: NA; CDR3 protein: CAWSARTTRNTEAFF; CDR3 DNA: TGTGCCTGGAGTGCCCGGACGACTCGAAACACTGAAGCTTTCTTT
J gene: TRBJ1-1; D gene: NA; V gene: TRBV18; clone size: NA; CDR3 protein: CASSFGNTEAFF; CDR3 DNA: TGTGCCAGCTCGTTTGGGAACACTGAAGCTTTCTTT
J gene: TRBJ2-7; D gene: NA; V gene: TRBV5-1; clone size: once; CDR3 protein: CASSLGIQGGEQYF; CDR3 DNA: TGCGCCAGCAGCTTGGGGATTCAGGGCGGCGAGCAGTACTTC
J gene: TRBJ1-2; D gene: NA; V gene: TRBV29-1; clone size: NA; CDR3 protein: CSVIRVANYGYTF; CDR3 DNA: TGCAGCGTTATCAGGGTCGCTAACTATGGCTACACCTTC